This TCR beta chain is drawn from a study of shared clonotypes between healthy human individuals. Using immunoSEQ multiplex PCR, the repertoire was profiled, and TCRdb retains in-frame clones only, with some absent. Of about 2.3 million clones listed, approximately 90% are singletons. The donors, all of them Caucasian adults, lived in Nashville, Tennessee. Turning to this clone: The identical CDR3 is also encoded by other nucleotide sequences in the sample.

The clonotype originates from a man aged 18 to 29 in good health. Some clones in this sample may be carry-over from other donors' samples. The sample taken for sequencing was naive CD4+ T cells from PBMCs. Subset in this sample: CD45RA+ positively selected.

The CDR3 here is CASSLTGGTEAFF. CDR3 sequence (DNA): TGTGCCAGCAGCTTAACGGGTGGCACTGAAGCTTTCTTT. The rearrangement joins TRBV11-2 to TRBJ1-1; no reliable D call. Germline values: CDR1 SGHAT, CDR2 FQNNGV. This CDR3 contains 13 residues. V was clipped by 2 bases and J by 4 bases, with 8 bases between them.